Listed here are 19 T cell receptor beta chains from one sample, sequenced in a study of OX40 agonist ivuxolimab in advanced cancers. Profiling relied on immunoSEQ multiplex PCR, and the TCRdb table lists in-frame clones only, not all of them. The sample contains about 44,000 clones, just under 95% of which appear only once. The material was CD4+ or CD8+ T cells sorted from blood, obtained in a trial of the OX40 agonist ivuxolimab. The receptors originated from an adult with an advanced solid tumor such as melanoma, head and neck, liver or kidney cancer.

The rearrangement uses TRBV18 and TRBJ2-7; D remains ambiguous. The CDR3 length is 10 residues. CDR1 is KGHSH, CDR2 LQKENI, per germline. Trimming took off 5 bases at V and 4 bases at J, with 3 bases between the two ends. The CDR3 spells CASSGYEQYF. DNA of the CDR3: TGTGCCAGCTCAGGGTACGAGCAGTACTTC.

The rearrangement uses TRBV7-6 and TRBJ2-7; no clear D. In germline, CDR1 is SGHVS, CDR2 FNYEAQ. Trimming removed 1 base from V and 0 bases from J, with 7 bases in between. The CDR3 loop spans 14 amino acids. CDR3 region: CASSLGPSSYEQYF. CDR3 coding DNA: TGTGCCAGCAGCTTAGGACCTAGCTCCTACGAGCAGTACTTC.

This clone was picked up one time. The chain joins TRBV2 to TRBJ2-6; weak D call: TRBD2 (5 bases). V was pared by 3 bases and J by 0 bases, with 15 bases between. CDR3 length: 18 amino acids. CDR1 and CDR2 (germline): SNHLY, FYNNEI. Here the CDR3 DNA reads TGTGCCAGCAGTGACCATCACGGGGAGCGCTCTGGGGCCAACGTCCTGACTTTC. Protein: CASSDHHGERSGANVLTF.

DNA for the CDR3: TGTGCCAGCAGTCCACATACCGGCAACTACAATGAGCAGTTCTTC. Its protein product is CASSPHTGNYNEQFF. The V gene is TRBV25-1, the J gene TRBJ2-1; D gene ambiguous. The CDR3 spans 15 residues. V dropped 5 bases and J dropped 3 bases, with 14 bases sitting between them. The germline V gene encodes CDR1 MGHDK and CDR2 SYGVNS.

This clone has just one count. CDR3 coding DNA: TGCAGCGCTAGAGGGGAATCGACCTACGAGCAGTACTTC. Amino acids: CSARGESTYEQYF. The chain has TRBV29-1 and TRBJ2-7, with D perhaps assigned TRBD1 or TRBD2 (5 bases each). Trimming removed 7 bases from V and 2 bases from J, with 15 bases in between. Germline V CDR1 and CDR2: SQVTM, ANQGSEA. The length of the CDR3 is 13 residues.

The chain couples TRBV7-9 to TRBJ2-1; no definite D call. The CDR3 contains 14 residues. Looked up from germline, CDR1 is SEHNR and CDR2 is FQNEAQ (reference sequence). The ends were cut back, 5 bases at V and 10 bases at J, with 18 bases in the middle. The CDR3 sequence is CASSQGMTIEEQFF. The CDR3 DNA follows: TGTGCCAGCAGCCAAGGGATGACGATCGAGGAGCAGTTCTTC.

V gene TRBV14 combines with J gene TRBJ1-1, with D maybe TRBD1 (6 bases). The V gene lost 3 bases and the J gene lost 4 bases, with 12 bases spanning the gap. The CDR3 loop spans 14 amino acids. Germline V gene data show CDR1 as SGHDN and CDR2 as FVKESK. CDR3 region: CASSQEQGGTEAFF. The CDR3 region has the DNA TGTGCCAGCAGCCAGGAACAGGGTGGCACTGAAGCTTTCTTT.

This chain connects TRBV5-5 to TRBJ2-4; D not certain. Germline values: CDR1 SGHKS, CDR2 YYEKEE (reference sequence). Trimming took off 0 bases at V and 13 bases at J, with 14 bases between the two ends. The CDR3 loop spans 13 amino acids. CDR3 bases: TGTGCCAGCAGCTTGGAACCTCTGGGGTGGCAGTACTTC. Protein product: CASSLEPLGWQYF.

The CDR3 sequence: CASSLGAGVIYEQYF. In DNA form, the CDR3 reads TGTGCCAGCAGCTTAGGAGCGGGAGTCATCTACGAGCAGTACTTC. J is TRBJ2-7 and V is TRBV11-2; the match to TRBD2 covers 8 bases. V gave up 1 base and J gave up 3 bases; unmatched junction bases: 5. This CDR3 comprises 15 residues. Germline CDR1 SGHAT, CDR2 FQNNGV.

The chain employs TRBV27 and TRBJ2-2; 7 nucleotides match TRBD2. This CDR3 comprises 15 residues. Germline CDR1 and CDR2: MNHEY and SMNVEV (reference sequence). The V segment lost 6 bases and the J segment 4 bases; nucleotides outside the gene matches: 8. For the CDR3, the DNA is TGTGCCAGCAGGAACGGGAGGCTGGGCACCGGGGAGCTGTTTTTT. It translates to CASRNGRLGTGELFF.

The V call is TRBV30, the J call TRBJ2-3; D is unclear. The CDR3 is 12 amino acids. CDR1 and CDR2 (germline): GTSNPN, SVGIG (reference sequence). Trimming stripped 0 bases from V and 5 bases from J, with 6 bases between. The DNA of the CDR3 is TGTGCCTGGAGTGTAGGCGGAGATACGCAGTATTTT. It is translated as CAWSVGGDTQYF.

The chain carries TRBV7-3 and TRBJ2-3, with 7 positions matching TRBD1. CDR1 SGHTA and CDR2 FQGTGA come from the germline V gene. This CDR3 is built from 15 residues. Germline trimming cut 2 bases from V and 0 bases from J; bases unmatched to any gene: 2. Here the CDR3 reads CASSLGTASTDTQYF. The CDR3 bases are TGTGCCAGCAGCTTAGGGACAGCTAGCACAGATACGCAGTATTTT.

The rearrangement joins TRBV4-2 to TRBJ2-7, with 9 nucleotides matching TRBD2. J gave up 5 bases and V 2 bases, and 4 bases lay outside the gene matches. The CDR3 length is 14 residues. Germline V lookup: CDR1 LGHNA, CDR2 YNFKEQ. The CDR3 protein is CASSQLAGFDEQYF. The CDR3 DNA is TGTGCCAGCAGCCAACTAGCGGGATTTGACGAGCAGTACTTC.

V usage is TRBV10-1 and J usage is TRBJ2-3, with 8 bases that match TRBD1. Losses at the gene ends were 4 bases for V and 3 bases for J; bases not matched to a gene: 3. The V gene's germline CDR1 is WNHNN and CDR2 SYGVQD (reference sequence). CDR3 size: 14 residues. CDR3 sequence reads: CASSVDRGTDTQYF. CDR3 sequence (DNA): TGCGCCAGCAGTGTCGACAGGGGAACAGATACGCAGTATTTT.

The chain combines TRBV9 with TRBJ2-7; maybe TRBD1 (6 bases). Germline V lookup: CDR1 SGDLS, CDR2 YYNGEE. CDR3 length: 13 amino acids. Trimming stripped 3 bases from V and 7 bases from J, with 14 bases between. CDR3 sequence: CASSEGPGEEQYF. The CDR3 bases are TGTGCCAGCAGCGAGGGCCCAGGGGAAGAGCAGTACTTC.

J is TRBJ1-4 and V is TRBV28, with no clear D. Germline CDR1 and CDR2: MDHEN and SYDVKM. The CDR3 extends over 13 amino acids. The V end was cut by 3 bases, the J end by 7 bases, with 9 bases between. CDR3 amino acids: CASSLVGGEKLFF. The CDR3, as DNA: TGTGCCAGCAGTTTGGTGGGCGGTGAAAAACTGTTTTTT. Filled out from reference TRBV28 and TRBJ1-4, the complete variable domain reads DVKVTQSSRYLVKRTGEKVFLECVQDMDHENMFWYRQDPGLGLRLIYFSYDVKMKEKGDIPEGYSVSREKKERFSLILESASTNQTSMYLCASSLVGGEKLFFGSGTQLSVL.

The chain uses TRBV6-5 and TRBJ2-1; D call uncertain. CDR1 and CDR2 from the germline V gene are MNHEY and SVGAGI. V was cut by 4 bases and J by 6 bases, with 16 bases left in between. The CDR3 is 15 residues long. CDR3 in amino acids: CASSLGGTASNEQFF. The DNA of the CDR3 is TGTGCCAGCAGTTTAGGTGGTACGGCATCCAATGAGCAGTTCTTC.

The J gene is TRBJ1-1, the V gene TRBV28; D unresolved. Trimming removed 1 base from V and 0 bases from J, with 9 bases in between. CDR1 is MDHEN, CDR2 SYDVKM, per germline. This CDR3 contains 15 residues. CDR3 DNA: TGTGCCAGCAGTTTATTATCACAAGTGAACACTGAAGCTTTCTTT. The encoded protein is CASSLLSQVNTEAFF.

This chain uses TRBV7-3 with TRBJ2-1, with D hard to call. Trimming removed 5 bases at V and 9 bases at J, with 14 bases between. Germline values: CDR1 SGHTA, CDR2 FQGTGA. The CDR3 has 13 amino acids. CDR3 sequence: CASSLLYTAEQFF. The CDR3 coding sequence is TGTGCCAGCAGCCTCCTTTATACCGCTGAGCAGTTCTTC.